This T cell receptor (beta chain) comes out of a study of T and B cells in COVID-19 patients. On the study more broadly: Recovered patients mostly had mild to moderate COVID-19 managed as outpatients. The recovered cohort's median age was approximately 34 years, versus roughly 67 years in active infection. Of around 21 active-infection patients, over 9 were critically ill with mechanical ventilation or extracorporeal membrane oxygenation. Study-level results: Highly clonal in active COVID-19, TRB repertoires exceeded healthy-donor diversity and richness at recovery.

From blood, about 240-550 ng of genomic DNA served as TRB template. BIOMED2 TRB-A/B primer pools were used in multiplex TRB PCR. TCRdb redid the calling of the multiplex PCR reads with MiXCR, one entry per CDR3 protein. The data hold under 4,500 distinct CDR3 sequences, with 22% observed a single time. Between the trimmed V and J ends, which lost 3 bases and 3 bases, there was a span of 15 bases. Germline loops: CDR1 LGHNA, CDR2 YNFKEQ. The CDR3 loop spans 16 amino acids. This clonotype was detected a few times. Its antigen is not known. Specimen: blood. The TCR was taken from a human donor with active COVID-19. The chain uses TRBV4-2 and TRBJ2-1; D may be TRBD1 (6 bases). CDR3 protein: CASSQIQGKGYNEQFF. Written as DNA, the CDR3 is TGTGCCAGCAGCCAGATACAGGGAAAGGGCTACAATGAGCAGTTCTTC.